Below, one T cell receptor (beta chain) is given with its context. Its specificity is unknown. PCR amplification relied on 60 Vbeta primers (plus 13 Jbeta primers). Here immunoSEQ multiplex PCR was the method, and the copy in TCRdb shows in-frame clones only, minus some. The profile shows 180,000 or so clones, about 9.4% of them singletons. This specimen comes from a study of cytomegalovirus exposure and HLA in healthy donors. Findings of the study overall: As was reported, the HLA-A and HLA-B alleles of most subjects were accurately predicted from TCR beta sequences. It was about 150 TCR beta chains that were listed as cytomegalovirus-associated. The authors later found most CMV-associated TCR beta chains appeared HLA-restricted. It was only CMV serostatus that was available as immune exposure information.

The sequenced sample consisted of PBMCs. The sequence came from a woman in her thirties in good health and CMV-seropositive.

This CDR3 is CASRGLAGVLPYEQYF. The CDR3, as DNA: TGTGCCAGCAGGGGACTAGCGGGAGTTCTACCCTACGAGCAGTACTTC. The V gene is TRBV27, the J gene TRBJ2-5, with 14 positions matching TRBD2. The J call could be wrong; TRBJ2-7 is a better fit for the DNA end. This CDR3 has 16 residues. Germline V gives CDR1 MNHEY, CDR2 SMNVEV (reference sequence).